This is a list of T cell receptor beta chains from one sample in a study of CD8+CD57+ T cells in acquired aplastic anemia. TCRdb used MiXCR to reprocess the reads, holding one entry per CDR3 protein. The sample lists under 250,000 distinct CDR3 sequences; more than 45% were seen once. The sequencing input was sorted CD4+, CD8+, or CD8+CD57+ T cells (not recorded which) from PBMCs. These receptors came from a human donor with aplastic anemia. The CDR3 runs from the conserved cysteine through the conserved F or W. The D gene is left open where the match is weak. Clone size is not always given. Where it is, it says once, few, many or a class for expanded clones.

d_call: TRBD1; j_call: TRBJ2-1; clone_size: NA; cdr3_length: 14; v_call: TRBV5-8; cdr3_aa: CASSRGTGGNEQFF; cdr3_nt: TGTGCCAGCAGCCGCGGGACAGGGGGAAATGAGCAGTTCTTC
d_call: NA; j_call: TRBJ1-1; clone_size: NA; cdr3_length: 15; v_call: TRBV10-3; cdr3_aa: CAISESTQRTDEAFF; cdr3_nt: TGTGCCATCAGTGAGTCGACTCAACGGACGGATGAAGCTTTCTTT
d_call: NA; j_call: TRBJ1-3; clone_size: many; cdr3_length: 12; v_call: TRBV9; cdr3_aa: CASSPGRNTIYF; cdr3_nt: TGTGCCAGCAGCCCGGGTAGGAACACCATATATTTT
d_call: TRBD2; j_call: TRBJ2-5; clone_size: NA; cdr3_length: 15; v_call: TRBV7-9; cdr3_aa: CASSLGVAGKETQYF; cdr3_nt: TGTGCCAGCAGCTTAGGGGTAGCGGGAAAAGAGACCCAGTACTTC
d_call: TRBD1; j_call: TRBJ1-2; clone_size: many; cdr3_length: 15; v_call: TRBV7-6; cdr3_aa: CASSTRQGANYGYTF; cdr3_nt: TGTGCCAGCAGCACTCGACAGGGGGCTAACTATGGCTACACCTTC
d_call: TRBD1; j_call: TRBJ2-7; clone_size: NA; cdr3_length: 13; v_call: TRBV2; cdr3_aa: CAKRTGVGYEQYF; cdr3_nt: TGTGCCAAGCGGACAGGGGTGGGCTACGAGCAGTACTTC
d_call: TRBD2; j_call: TRBJ2-1; clone_size: NA; cdr3_length: 14; v_call: TRBV7-6; cdr3_aa: CASSWGGSGNEQFF; cdr3_nt: TGTGCCAGCAGCTGGGGAGGGTCTGGGAATGAGCAGTTCTTC
d_call: TRBD1; j_call: TRBJ2-2; clone_size: NA; cdr3_length: 13; v_call: TRBV7-9; cdr3_aa: CATGTVNTGEPSF; cdr3_nt: TGTGCCACCGGGACAGTGAACACCGGGGAGCCGTCTTTT
d_call: TRBD2; j_call: TRBJ2-3; clone_size: many; cdr3_length: 14; v_call: TRBV6-1; cdr3_aa: CASSRTSGTDTQYF; cdr3_nt: TGTGCCAGCAGCCGGACTAGCGGCACAGATACGCAGTATTTT
d_call: NA; j_call: TRBJ1-2; clone_size: NA; cdr3_length: 16; v_call: TRBV7-9; cdr3_aa: CASSPPEGYRSYGYTF; cdr3_nt: TGTGCCAGCAGCCCCCCCGAGGGGTACAGAAGCTATGGCTACACCTTC
d_call: NA; j_call: TRBJ2-5; clone_size: many; cdr3_length: 14; v_call: TRBV6-2/TRBV6-3; cdr3_aa: CASSLRDPGGTQYF; cdr3_nt: TGTGCCAGCAGCCTCCGGGACCCCGGGGGGACCCAGTACTTC
d_call: NA; j_call: TRBJ2-7; clone_size: NA; cdr3_length: 12; v_call: TRBV15; cdr3_aa: CATSRGNYEQYF; cdr3_nt: TGTGCCACCAGCAGAGGAAACTACGAGCAGTACTTC
d_call: NA; j_call: TRBJ1-2; clone_size: NA; cdr3_length: 14; v_call: TRBV5-5; cdr3_aa: CASSLYDTQYGYTF; cdr3_nt: TGTGCCAGCAGCCTATACGACACTCAGTATGGCTACACCTTC
d_call: NA; j_call: TRBJ2-7; clone_size: NA; cdr3_length: 16; v_call: TRBV5-1; cdr3_aa: CASSLVGWGPGYEQYF; cdr3_nt: TGCGCCAGCAGCTTGGTGGGGTGGGGCCCAGGATACGAGCAGTACTTC
d_call: NA; j_call: TRBJ2-7; clone_size: many; cdr3_length: 17; v_call: TRBV7-8; cdr3_aa: CASSLEGSAGRGYEQYF; cdr3_nt: TGTGCCAGCAGCTTAGAGGGTTCGGCTGGTCGAGGCTACGAGCAGTACTTC
d_call: NA; j_call: TRBJ1-1; clone_size: NA; cdr3_length: 13; v_call: TRBV19; cdr3_aa: CASSKLPNTEAFF; cdr3_nt: TGTGCCAGTAGTAAACTCCCGAACACTGAAGCTTTCTTT
d_call: NA; j_call: TRBJ2-7; clone_size: many; cdr3_length: 12; v_call: TRBV13; cdr3_aa: CASSPGLYEQYF; cdr3_nt: TGTGCCAGCAGCCCGGGACTTTACGAGCAGTACTTC
d_call: TRBD1; j_call: TRBJ1-2; clone_size: few; cdr3_length: 15; v_call: TRBV2; cdr3_aa: CASSVTGDANYGYTF; cdr3_nt: TGTGCCAGCAGTGTAACAGGGGATGCTAACTATGGCTACACCTTC
d_call: NA; j_call: TRBJ2-3; clone_size: many; cdr3_length: 13; v_call: TRBV6-5; cdr3_aa: CASSYSRGNTQYF; cdr3_nt: TGTGCCAGCAGTTACTCGAGGGGCAATACGCAGTATTTT
d_call: NA; j_call: TRBJ2-1; clone_size: many; cdr3_length: 12; v_call: TRBV29-1; cdr3_aa: CSVAPQMDEQFF; cdr3_nt: TGCAGCGTTGCTCCACAGATGGATGAGCAGTTCTTC
d_call: NA; j_call: TRBJ1-1; clone_size: NA; cdr3_length: 13; v_call: TRBV2; cdr3_aa: CASSFGMNTEAFF; cdr3_nt: TGTGCCAGCAGCTTCGGGATGAACACTGAAGCTTTCTTT
d_call: TRBD2; j_call: TRBJ2-3; clone_size: few; cdr3_length: 12; v_call: TRBV20-1; cdr3_aa: CSASKRGDTQYF; cdr3_nt: TGCAGTGCTAGTAAGCGGGGAGATACGCAGTATTTT
d_call: NA; j_call: TRBJ1-5; clone_size: many; cdr3_length: 14; v_call: TRBV12-3/TRBV12-4; cdr3_aa: CASSQGLGNQPQHF; cdr3_nt: TGTGCCAGCAGTCAGGGGCTAGGCAATCAGCCCCAGCATTTT
d_call: TRBD1; j_call: TRBJ2-5; clone_size: NA; cdr3_length: 14; v_call: TRBV7-3; cdr3_aa: CASSADRVVETQYF; cdr3_nt: TGTGCCAGCAGCGCCGACAGGGTGGTTGAGACCCAGTACTTC